A selection of T cell receptor beta chains follows, all from one sample in a study of post-analysis software for immune sequencing data. From the PCR reads, TCRdb called clonotypes with MiXCR, one entry per CDR3 protein. The sample has hundreds of thousands of distinct CDR3 sequences, 25% to 30% seen once; the top ten hold around 0.56%. Source material: blood. The receptors shown here come from a girl aged 5-17 years with multiple sclerosis. The CDR3 runs from the conserved cysteine through the conserved F or W. The D gene is left open where the match is weak. Part of the rows lack a size; the others show once, few, many or a class for expanded clones.

D: .; size: few; V: TRBV7-2; J: TRBJ2-1; DNA: TGTGCCAGCAGCTTGCAGGTCGGCTCCTACAATGAGCAGTTCTTC; CDR3: CASSLQVGSYNEQFF
D: TRBD2; size: .; V: TRBV7-7; J: TRBJ2-1; DNA: TGTGCTAGCAGCTTTCTTTCGGGGGGGGTACAGTTCTTC; CDR3: CASSFLSGGVQFF
D: .; size: .; V: TRBV20-1; J: TRBJ2-3; DNA: TGCAGTGTAGTCGGAGAGCGGATTGTGGGAGATACGCAGTATTTT; CDR3: CSVVGERIVGDTQYF
D: .; size: few; V: TRBV28; J: TRBJ2-3; DNA: TGTGCCAGCAGTTTATTAAGGGTGGCAAGCACAGATACGCAGTATTTT; CDR3: CASSLLRVASTDTQYF
D: .; size: few; V: TRBV11-2; J: TRBJ2-4; DNA: TGTGCCAGCAGACCCGGGATCCTGTTTCTAGCCAAAAACATTCAGTACTTC; CDR3: CASRPGILFLAKNIQYF
D: .; size: few; V: TRBV4-1; J: TRBJ2-5; DNA: TGCGCCAGCAGCCAAGACGGAGGGGGAGAGACCCAGTACTTC; CDR3: CASSQDGGGETQYF
D: .; size: .; V: TRBV7-2; J: TRBJ2-7; DNA: TGTGCCAGCAGCTTATTCCGGGCCTACGAGCAGTACTTC; CDR3: CASSLFRAYEQYF
D: .; size: few; V: TRBV20-1; J: TRBJ2-5; DNA: TGCAGTGCTAGCGGGGGCCCTGGGGAGACCCAGTACTTC; CDR3: CSASGGPGETQYF
D: .; size: few; V: TRBV27; J: TRBJ2-7; DNA: TGTGCCAGCAGTTTATACTGGCGGCAAGACTACAATGAGCAGTACTTC; CDR3: CASSLYWRQDYNEQYF
D: TRBD2; size: few; V: TRBV20-1; J: TRBJ2-7; DNA: TGCAGTGCTAGAGTGGGTGCGGGAGCTACCTACGAGCAGTACTTC; CDR3: CSARVGAGATYEQYF
D: .; size: few; V: TRBV9; J: TRBJ2-7; DNA: TGTGCCAGCAGCGTAGCGGGAGCCCCTTACGAGCAGTACTTC; CDR3: CASSVAGAPYEQYF
D: TRBD1; size: once; V: TRBV5-6; J: TRBJ1-1; DNA: TGTGCCAGCATCCGAAGACAGGGGATGGGAACTGAAGCTTTCTTT; CDR3: CASIRRQGMGTEAFF
D: .; size: .; V: TRBV5-1; J: TRBJ2-1; DNA: TGCGCCAGCAGCGTGATTTTCAATGAGCAGTTCTTC; CDR3: CASSVIFNEQFF
D: .; size: .; V: TRBV4-1; J: TRBJ2-7; DNA: TGCGCCAGCAGCCTAATGGGTCCGAGGCATGAGCAGTACTTC; CDR3: CASSLMGPRHEQYF
D: TRBD2; size: few; V: TRBV28; J: TRBJ2-1; DNA: TGTGCCAGCAGTGCCACTAGCGCTTTATACAATGAGCAGTTCTTC; CDR3: CASSATSALYNEQFF
D: .; size: .; V: TRBV19; J: TRBJ1-5; DNA: TGTGCCAGTAGTATTGGGGCGGATCAGCCCCAGCATTTT; CDR3: CASSIGADQPQHF
D: .; size: .; V: TRBV7-8; J: TRBJ2-7; DNA: TGTGCCAGCAGCTTAGAACCCGCCACCAATGAGCAGTACTTC; CDR3: CASSLEPATNEQYF